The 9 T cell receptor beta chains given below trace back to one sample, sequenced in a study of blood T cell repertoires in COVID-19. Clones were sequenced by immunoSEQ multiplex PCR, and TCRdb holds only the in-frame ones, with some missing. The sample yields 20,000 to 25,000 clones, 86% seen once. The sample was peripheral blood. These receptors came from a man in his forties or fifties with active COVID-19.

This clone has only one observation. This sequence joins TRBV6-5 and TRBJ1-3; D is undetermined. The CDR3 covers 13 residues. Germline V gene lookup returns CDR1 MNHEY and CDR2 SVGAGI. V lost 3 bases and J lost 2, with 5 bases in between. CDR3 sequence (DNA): TGTGCCAGCAGTTATAGTCCTGGAAACACCATATATTTT. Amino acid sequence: CASSYSPGNTIYF.

The CDR3 DNA sequence: TGTGCCAGCAGCTTAAATGGGCTGAACGCCTATGGCTACACCTTC. As protein: CASSLNGLNAYGYTF. This rearrangement joins TRBV11-1 to TRBJ1-2; D uncertain. V was cut by 2 bases and J by 4 bases, with 14 bases left in between. Germline V gene sequence: CDR1 SGHAT, CDR2 FQDESV (reference sequence). CDR3 length: 15 residues.

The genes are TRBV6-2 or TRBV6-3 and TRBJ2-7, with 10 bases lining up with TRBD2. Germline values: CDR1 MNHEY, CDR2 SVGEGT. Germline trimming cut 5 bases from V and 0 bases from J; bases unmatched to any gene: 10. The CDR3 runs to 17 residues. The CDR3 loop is CASSRGLAVLSSYEQYF. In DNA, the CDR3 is TGTGCCAGCAGTAGAGGACTAGCGGTTCTGAGCTCCTACGAGCAGTACTTC.

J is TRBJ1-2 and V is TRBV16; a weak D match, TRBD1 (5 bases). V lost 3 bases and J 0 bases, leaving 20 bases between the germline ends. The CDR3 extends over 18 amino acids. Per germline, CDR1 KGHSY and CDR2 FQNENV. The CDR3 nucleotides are TGTGCCAGCAGCCACCACCTTTATGGGGGGAGGTCTAACTATGGCTACACCTTC. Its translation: CASSHHLYGGRSNYGYTF. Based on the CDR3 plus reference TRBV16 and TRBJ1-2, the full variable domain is GEEVAQTPKHLVRGEGQKAKLYCAPIKGHSYVFWYQQVLKNEFKFLISFQNENVFDETGMPKERFSAKCLPNSPCSLEIQATKLEDSAVYFCASSHHLYGGRSNYGYTFGSGTRLTVV.

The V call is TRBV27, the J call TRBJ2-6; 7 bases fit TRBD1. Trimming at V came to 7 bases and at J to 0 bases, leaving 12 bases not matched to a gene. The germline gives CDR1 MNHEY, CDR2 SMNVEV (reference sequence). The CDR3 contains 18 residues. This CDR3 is CASTRWGTALSGANVLTF. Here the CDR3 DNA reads TGTGCCAGCACTAGATGGGGGACAGCGCTCTCTGGGGCCAACGTCCTGACTTTC.

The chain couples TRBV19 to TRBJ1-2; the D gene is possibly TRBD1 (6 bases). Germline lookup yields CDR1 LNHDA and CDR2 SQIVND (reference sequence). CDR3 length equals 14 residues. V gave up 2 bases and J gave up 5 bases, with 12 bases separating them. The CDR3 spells CASSITGPGYGYTF. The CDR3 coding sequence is TGTGCCAGTAGTATAACAGGGCCCGGTTATGGCTACACCTTC. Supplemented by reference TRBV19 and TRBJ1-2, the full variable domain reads DGGITQSPKYLFRKEGQNVTLSCEQNLNHDAMYWYRQDPGQGLRLIYYSQIVNDFQKGDIAEGYSVSREKKESFPLTVTSAQKNPTAFYLCASSITGPGYGYTFGSGTRLTVV.

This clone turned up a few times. CDR3 in amino acids: CASSWGQGTENTIYF. The DNA for the CDR3 is TGTGCCAGCAGTTGGGGACAGGGGACAGAAAACACCATATATTTT. J is TRBJ1-3 and V is TRBV7-9; 10 bases are a match to TRBD1. The germline V gene encodes CDR1 SEHNR and CDR2 FQNEAQ (reference sequence). J lost 6 bases, V lost 6 bases, and 8 bases had no gene match. The CDR3 has 15 residues.

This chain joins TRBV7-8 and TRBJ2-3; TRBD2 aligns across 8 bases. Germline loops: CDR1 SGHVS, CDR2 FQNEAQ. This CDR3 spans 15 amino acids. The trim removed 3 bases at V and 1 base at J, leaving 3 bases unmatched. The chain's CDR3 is CASSFVAGRTDTQYF. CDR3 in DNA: TGTGCCAGCAGCTTCGTAGCGGGGCGCACAGATACGCAGTATTTT.

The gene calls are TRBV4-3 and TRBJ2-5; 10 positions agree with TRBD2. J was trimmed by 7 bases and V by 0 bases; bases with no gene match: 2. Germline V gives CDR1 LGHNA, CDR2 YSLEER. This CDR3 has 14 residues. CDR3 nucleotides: TGCGCCAGCAGCCAAGATTTAGCGGGGGGGACCCAGTACTTC. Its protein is CASSQDLAGGTQYF.